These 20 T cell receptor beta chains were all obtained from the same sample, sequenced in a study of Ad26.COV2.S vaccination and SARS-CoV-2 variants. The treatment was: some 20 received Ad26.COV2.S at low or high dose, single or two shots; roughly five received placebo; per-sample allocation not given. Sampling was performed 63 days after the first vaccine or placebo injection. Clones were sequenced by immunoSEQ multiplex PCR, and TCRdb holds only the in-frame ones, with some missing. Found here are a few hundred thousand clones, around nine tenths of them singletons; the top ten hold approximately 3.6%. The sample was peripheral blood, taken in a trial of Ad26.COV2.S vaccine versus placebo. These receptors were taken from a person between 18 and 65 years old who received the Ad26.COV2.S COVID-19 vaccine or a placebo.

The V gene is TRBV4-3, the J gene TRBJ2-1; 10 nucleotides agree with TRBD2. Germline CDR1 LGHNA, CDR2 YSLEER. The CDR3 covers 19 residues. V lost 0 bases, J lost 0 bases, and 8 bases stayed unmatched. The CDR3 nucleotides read TGCGCCAGCAGCCAAGAGGTTAGCGGGGGGCCTAGCTCCTACAATGAGCAGTTCTTC. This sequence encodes CASSQEVSGGPSSYNEQFF.

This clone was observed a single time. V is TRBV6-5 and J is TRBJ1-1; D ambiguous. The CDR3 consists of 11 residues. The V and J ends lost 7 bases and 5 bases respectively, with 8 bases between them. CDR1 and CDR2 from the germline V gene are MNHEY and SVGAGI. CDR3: CASTTGTEAFF. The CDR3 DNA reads TGTGCCAGCACCACGGGTACTGAAGCTTTCTTT.

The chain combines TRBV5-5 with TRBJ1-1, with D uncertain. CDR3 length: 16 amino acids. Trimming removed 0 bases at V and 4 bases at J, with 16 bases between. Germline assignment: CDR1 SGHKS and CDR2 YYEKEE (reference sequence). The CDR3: CASSLAGGFRGTEAFF. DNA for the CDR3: TGTGCCAGCAGCTTGGCTGGCGGGTTCCGGGGCACTGAAGCTTTCTTT.

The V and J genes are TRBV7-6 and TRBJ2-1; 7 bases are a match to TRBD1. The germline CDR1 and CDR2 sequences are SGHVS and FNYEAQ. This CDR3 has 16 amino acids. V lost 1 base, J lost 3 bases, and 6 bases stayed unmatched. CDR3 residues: CASSLGVTGDYNEQFF. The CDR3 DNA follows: TGTGCCAGCAGCTTAGGTGTTACAGGGGACTACAATGAGCAGTTCTTC.

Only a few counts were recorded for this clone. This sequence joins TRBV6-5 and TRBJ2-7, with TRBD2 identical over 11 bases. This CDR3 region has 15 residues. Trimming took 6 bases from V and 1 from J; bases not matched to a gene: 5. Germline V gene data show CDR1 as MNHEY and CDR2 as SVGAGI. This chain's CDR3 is CASRPTSGDSYEQYF. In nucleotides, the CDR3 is TGTGCCAGCAGGCCGACTAGCGGGGATTCCTACGAGCAGTACTTC.

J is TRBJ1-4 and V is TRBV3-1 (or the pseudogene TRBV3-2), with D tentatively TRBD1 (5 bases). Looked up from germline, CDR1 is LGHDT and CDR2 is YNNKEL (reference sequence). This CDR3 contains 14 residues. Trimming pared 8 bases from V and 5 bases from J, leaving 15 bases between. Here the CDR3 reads CASGKTAGNEKLFF. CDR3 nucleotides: TGTGCCAGCGGGAAGACAGCTGGGAATGAAAAACTGTTTTTT.

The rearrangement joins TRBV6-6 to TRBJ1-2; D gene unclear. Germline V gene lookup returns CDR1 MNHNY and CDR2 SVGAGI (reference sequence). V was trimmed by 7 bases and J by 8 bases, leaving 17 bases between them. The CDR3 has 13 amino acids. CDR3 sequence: CASTPGGGRGYTF. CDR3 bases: TGTGCCAGCACCCCCGGAGGTGGTAGAGGCTACACCTTC.

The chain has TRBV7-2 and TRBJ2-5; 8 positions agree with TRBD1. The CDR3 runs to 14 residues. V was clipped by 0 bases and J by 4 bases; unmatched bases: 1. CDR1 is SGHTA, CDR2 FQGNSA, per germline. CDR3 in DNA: TGTGCCAGCAGCTTAGCCAGGGGGCGAGAGACCCAGTACTTC. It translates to CASSLARGRETQYF. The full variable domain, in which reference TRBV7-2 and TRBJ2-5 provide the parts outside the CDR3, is GAGVSQSPSNKVTEKGKDVELRCDPISGHTALYWYRQSLGQGLEFLIYFQGNSAPDKSGLPSDRFSAERTGGSVSTLTIQRTQQEDSAVYLCASSLARGRETQYFGPGTRLLVL.

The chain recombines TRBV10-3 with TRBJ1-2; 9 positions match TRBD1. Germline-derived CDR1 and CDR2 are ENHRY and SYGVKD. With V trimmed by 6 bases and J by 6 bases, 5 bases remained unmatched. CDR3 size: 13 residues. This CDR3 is CAIRGTGKDGYTF. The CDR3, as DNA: TGTGCCATCAGGGGGACAGGGAAGGATGGCTACACCTTC.

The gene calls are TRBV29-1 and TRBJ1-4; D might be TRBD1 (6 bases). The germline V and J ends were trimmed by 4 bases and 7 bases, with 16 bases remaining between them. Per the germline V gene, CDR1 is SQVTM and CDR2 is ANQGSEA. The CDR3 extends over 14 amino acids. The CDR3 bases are TGCAGCGTTGCGATGGGGGGCCGAGGTGAAAAACTGTTTTTT. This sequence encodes CSVAMGGRGEKLFF.

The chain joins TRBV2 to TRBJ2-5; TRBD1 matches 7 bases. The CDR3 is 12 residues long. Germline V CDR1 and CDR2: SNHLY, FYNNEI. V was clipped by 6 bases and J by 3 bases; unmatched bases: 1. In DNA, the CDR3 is TGTGCCAGCAGGGACAGGAAAGAGACCCAGTACTTC. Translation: CASRDRKETQYF.

CDR3 in DNA: TGTGCCAGCAGCCGCCGACGGGACCAAGAGACCCAGTACTTC. Translated, it gives CASSRRRDQETQYF. The chain carries TRBV7-8 and TRBJ2-5; no definite D call. CDR3 length: 14 residues. CDR1 SGHVS and CDR2 FQNEAQ come from the germline V gene. With 5 bases removed from V and 0 bases from J, the gap between germline ends came to 10 bases.

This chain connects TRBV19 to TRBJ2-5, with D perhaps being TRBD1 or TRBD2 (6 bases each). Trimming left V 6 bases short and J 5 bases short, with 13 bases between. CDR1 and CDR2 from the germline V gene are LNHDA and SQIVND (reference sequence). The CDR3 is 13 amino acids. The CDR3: CASRRQGRETQYF. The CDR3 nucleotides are TGTGCCAGTAGAAGGCAGGGGAGGGAGACCCAGTACTTC.

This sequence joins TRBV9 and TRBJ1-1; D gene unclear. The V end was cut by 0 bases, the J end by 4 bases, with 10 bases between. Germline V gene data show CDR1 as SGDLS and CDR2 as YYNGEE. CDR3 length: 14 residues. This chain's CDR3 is CASSVEGFGTEAFF. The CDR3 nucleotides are TGTGCCAGCAGCGTAGAAGGGTTCGGCACTGAAGCTTTCTTT.

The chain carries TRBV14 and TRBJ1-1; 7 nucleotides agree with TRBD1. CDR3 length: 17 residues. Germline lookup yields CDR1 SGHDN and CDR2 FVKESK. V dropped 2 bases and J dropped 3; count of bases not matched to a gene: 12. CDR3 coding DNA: TGTGCCAGCAGCCAATCGTCTCCGGGACAGACGGACACTGAAGCTTTCTTT. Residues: CASSQSSPGQTDTEAFF. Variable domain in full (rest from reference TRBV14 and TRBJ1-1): EAGVTQFPSHSVIEKGQTVTLRCDPISGHDNLYWYRRVMGKEIKFLLHFVKESKQDESGMPNNRFLAERTGGTYSTLKVQPAELEDSGVYFCASSQSSPGQTDTEAFFGQGTRLTVV.

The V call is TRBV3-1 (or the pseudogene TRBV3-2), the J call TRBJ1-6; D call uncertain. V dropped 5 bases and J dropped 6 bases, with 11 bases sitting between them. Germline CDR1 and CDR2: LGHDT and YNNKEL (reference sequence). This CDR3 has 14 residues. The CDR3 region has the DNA TGTGCCAGCAGCAGATCAGACCGTAATTCACCCCTCCACTTT. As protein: CASSRSDRNSPLHF.

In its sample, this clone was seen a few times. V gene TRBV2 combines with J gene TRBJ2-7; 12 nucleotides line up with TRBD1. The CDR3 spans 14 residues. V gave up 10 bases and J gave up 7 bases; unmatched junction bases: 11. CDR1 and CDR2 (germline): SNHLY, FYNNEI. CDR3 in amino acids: CAIQARDRGREQYF. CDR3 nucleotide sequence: TGTGCCATCCAGGCACGGGACAGGGGGCGGGAGCAGTACTTC.

CDR3 amino acids: CASSQHLGPRAETQYF. The DNA of the CDR3 is TGTGCCAGCAGCCAACACTTAGGCCCCAGGGCTGAGACCCAGTACTTC. The rearrangement joins TRBV3-1 (or the pseudogene TRBV3-2) to TRBJ2-5; D may be TRBD1 (5 bases). The germline CDR1 and CDR2 sequences are LGHDT and YNNKEL (reference sequence). V lost 2 bases and J lost 5, with 18 bases in between. The CDR3 runs to 16 residues.

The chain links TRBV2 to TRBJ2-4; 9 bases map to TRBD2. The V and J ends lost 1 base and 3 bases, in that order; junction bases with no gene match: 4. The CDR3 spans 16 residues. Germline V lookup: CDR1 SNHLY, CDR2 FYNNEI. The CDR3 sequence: CASSEEAGGIKNIQYF. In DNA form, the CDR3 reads TGTGCCAGCAGTGAAGAGGCGGGGGGGATCAAAAACATTCAGTACTTC.

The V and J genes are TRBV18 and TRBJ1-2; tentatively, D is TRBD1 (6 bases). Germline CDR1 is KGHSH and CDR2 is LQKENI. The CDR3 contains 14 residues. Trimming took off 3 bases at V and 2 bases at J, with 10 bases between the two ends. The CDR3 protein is CASSPKTGNYGYTF. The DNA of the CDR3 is TGTGCCAGCTCACCTAAGACAGGCAACTATGGCTACACCTTC.